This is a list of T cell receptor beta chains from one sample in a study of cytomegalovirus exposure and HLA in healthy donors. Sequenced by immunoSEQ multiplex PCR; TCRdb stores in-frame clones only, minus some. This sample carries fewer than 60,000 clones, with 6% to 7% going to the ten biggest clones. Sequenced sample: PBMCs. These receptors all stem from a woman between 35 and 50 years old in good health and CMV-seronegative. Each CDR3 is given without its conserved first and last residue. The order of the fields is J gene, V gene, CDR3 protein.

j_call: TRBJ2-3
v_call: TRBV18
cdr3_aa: ASSPGGYTDTQY

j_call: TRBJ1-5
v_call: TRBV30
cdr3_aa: AGGGLLPQH

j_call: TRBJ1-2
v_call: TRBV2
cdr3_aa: ASSEARTGGEGYT

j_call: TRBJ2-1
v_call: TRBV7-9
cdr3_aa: ASSFVGTSYNEQF

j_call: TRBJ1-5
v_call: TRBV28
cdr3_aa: ASSPQAGEQPQH

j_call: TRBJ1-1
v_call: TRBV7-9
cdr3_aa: ASSFPDREAF

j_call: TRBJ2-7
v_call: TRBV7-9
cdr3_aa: ASTLLEGFSYEQY

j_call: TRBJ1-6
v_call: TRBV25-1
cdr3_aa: ASSEFGGKASPLH

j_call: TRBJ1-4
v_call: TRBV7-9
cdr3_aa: ASSSETVATNEKLF

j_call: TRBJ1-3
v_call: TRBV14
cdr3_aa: ASSPLQGAEGNTIY

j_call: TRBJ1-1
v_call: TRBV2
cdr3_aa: ASSDLLPGNTEAF

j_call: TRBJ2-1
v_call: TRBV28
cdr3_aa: ASRPGLAGTSAEQF

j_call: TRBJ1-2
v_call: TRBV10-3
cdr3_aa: AISERQGYGYT

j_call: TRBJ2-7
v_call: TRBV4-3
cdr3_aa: ASSRETSGISYEQY

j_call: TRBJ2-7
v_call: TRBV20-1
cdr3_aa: SARASYEQY

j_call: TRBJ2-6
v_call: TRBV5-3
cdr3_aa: ARSLSGVGANVLT

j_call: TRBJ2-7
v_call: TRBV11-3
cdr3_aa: ASSYTGNYEQY

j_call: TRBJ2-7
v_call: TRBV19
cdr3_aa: ASSTGASEQY

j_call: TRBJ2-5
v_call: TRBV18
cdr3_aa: ASSPPAGGGQETQY

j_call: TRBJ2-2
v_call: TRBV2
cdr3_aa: ASSELLPTGELF